This T cell receptor (beta chain) was recovered during a study of lymphopenia after photon versus proton radiotherapy. Points from the study as a whole: Relative stability marked proton patients; photon patients lost diversity and naive cells. In patients who died, overall survival fell as post-nadir TCR diversity dropped more. Survival link was tested only in deceased patients; proton benefit remains a possibility. After lymphocyte nadir, photon-treated repertoires showed oligoclonal expansion, especially CD8+ Temra.

Between the trimmed V and J ends, which lost 7 bases and 3 bases, there was a span of 9 bases. The germline V gene encodes CDR1 SQVTM and CDR2 ANQGSEA. The CDR3 extends over 11 amino acids. Profiled with immunoSEQ multiplex PCR; TCRdb holds only in-frame clones, not every one. The table includes tens of thousands of clones, 85% detected once. As concerns this clone: Its antigen is currently unknown.

The receptor was derived from a man between 35 and 55 years old with gastric cancer. The sample consisted of peripheral blood, taken from a patient treated with photon-based radiotherapy. The chain combines TRBV29-1 with TRBJ1-1; D is perhaps TRBD1 (5 bases). In nucleotides, the CDR3 is TGCAGCGGCATAGGGGACACTGAAGCTTTCTTT. This encodes CSGIGDTEAFF.